These 11 T cell receptor beta chains came from one sample sequenced in a study of cytomegalovirus exposure and HLA in healthy donors. PCR employed 60 Vbeta and 13 Jbeta primers. Profiled with immunoSEQ multiplex PCR; TCRdb holds only in-frame clones, not every one. The table records around 150,000 clones, about four fifths of them present only once. Sequenced input: PBMCs. These receptors originate from a man aged 45-65 years in good health and CMV-seropositive.

This chain connects TRBV6-1 to TRBJ2-5; D ambiguous. The CDR3 has 14 residues. The germline V gene encodes CDR1 MNHNS and CDR2 SASEGT. Trimming shortened V by 1 base and J by 11 bases, and 17 bases separated the two germline ends. The chain's CDR3 is CASSEDNFPTEQYF. Here the CDR3 DNA reads TGTGCCAGCAGTGAAGATAATTTCCCGACGGAGCAGTACTTC.

Here the CDR3 reads CATSRDRGSYNEQFF. The CDR3 DNA follows: TGTGCCACCAGCAGAGACAGGGGCTCCTACAATGAGCAGTTCTTC. This chain connects TRBV15 to TRBJ2-1; tentatively, D is TRBD1 (6 bases). Germline values: CDR1 LNHNV, CDR2 YYDKDF (reference sequence). The CDR3 runs 15 residues. Between the trimmed V and J ends, which lost 0 bases and 0 bases, there was a span of 6 bases.

V usage is TRBV6-1 and J usage is TRBJ2-3, with 9 positions matching TRBD1. Germline-derived CDR1 and CDR2 are MNHNS and SASEGT. The CDR3 has 14 amino acids. Trimming cost V 11 bases and J 8 bases; bases outside gene matches: 14. The CDR3 DNA reads as TGTGCCGGCACGGGAGACAGGGGGTTCGGTACGCAGTATTTT. It is translated as CAGTGDRGFGTQYF.

This clone was seen only once. The J gene is TRBJ2-1, the V gene TRBV7-6; 10 positions agree with TRBD2. V lost 2 bases to trimming and J lost 7 bases; unmatched junction nucleotides: 5. The CDR3 is made up of 15 amino acids. Germline CDR1 SGHVS, CDR2 FNYEAQ. The CDR3 DNA is TGTGCCAGCAGCTTACTAGCGGGGGTGTCTAATGAGCAGTTCTTC. This encodes CASSLLAGVSNEQFF.

The rearrangement joins TRBV7-2 to TRBJ2-7, with a tentative D call TRBD1 (6 bases). CDR3 length: 14 residues. Germline V CDR1 and CDR2: SGHTA, FQGNSA. V lost 4 bases and J 0 bases, leaving 10 bases between the germline ends. Here the CDR3 reads CASSYRDTSYEQYF. CDR3 sequence (DNA): TGTGCCAGCAGCTACCGGGACACCTCCTACGAGCAGTACTTC.

This chain uses TRBV30 with TRBJ2-5; TRBD1 aligns across 8 bases. Matching the DNA end better, TRBJ2-7 makes the J call doubtful. The germline gives CDR1 GTSNPN, CDR2 SVGIG (reference sequence). The CDR3 consists of 12 residues. CDR3 coding DNA: TGTGCCTGGAGGACAGGGGTCTACGAGCAGTACTTC. Translating gives CAWRTGVYEQYF.

The rearrangement links TRBV9 to TRBJ2-2, with 12 bases that match TRBD2. Trimming removed 2 bases from V and 6 bases from J; junction bases left unmatched: 2. The CDR3 is 15 residues long. In germline, CDR1 is SGDLS, CDR2 YYNGEE. CDR3 in DNA: TGTGCCAGCAGCGTGACTAGCGGGGGACCCGGGGAGCTGTTTTTT. Translation: CASSVTSGGPGELFF. Using reference TRBV9 and TRBJ2-2 for the parts outside the CDR3, the full variable domain is DSGVTQTPKHLITATGQRVTLRCSPRSGDLSVYWYQQSLDQGLQFLIQYYNGEERAKGNILERFSAQQFPDLHSELNLSSLELGDSALYFCASSVTSGGPGELFFGEGSRLTVL.

V usage is TRBV10-3 and J usage is TRBJ1-1; the match to TRBD1 covers 8 bases. Looked up from germline, CDR1 is ENHRY and CDR2 is SYGVKD. The trim removed 0 bases at V and 1 base at J, leaving 4 bases unmatched. The CDR3 is 16 amino acids. The CDR3 DNA sequence: TGTGCCATCAGTGAGTCTTGGGGACAGGCGAACACTGAAGCTTTCTTT. Amino acid sequence: CAISESWGQANTEAFF.

The rearrangement uses TRBV30 and TRBJ2-5; D may be TRBD1 (5 bases). The length of the CDR3 is 15 residues. Per germline, CDR1 GTSNPN and CDR2 SVGIG (reference sequence). V lost 1 base and J 6 bases, leaving 18 bases between the germline ends. In DNA form, the CDR3 reads TGTGCCTGGAGTGGATCTTCAGGGATCGGGCAGACCCAGTACTTC. Translated: CAWSGSSGIGQTQYF.

The CDR3 DNA reads TGCGCCAGCAGCAGGGGACAATCAACTAATGAAAAACTGTTTTTT. This gives the protein CASSRGQSTNEKLFF. The rearrangement uses TRBV5-1 and TRBJ1-4, with D perhaps TRBD1 (6 bases). Per the germline V gene, CDR1 is SGHRS and CDR2 is YFSETQ. With 4 bases removed from V and 0 bases from J, the gap between germline ends came to 10 bases. The CDR3 covers 15 residues.

This clone was seen a single time. The rearrangement uses TRBV30 and TRBJ1-5; 7 bases map to TRBD1. The CDR3 sequence is 13 residues long. J was trimmed by 4 bases and V by 0 bases; bases with no gene match: 0. Germline values: CDR1 GTSNPN, CDR2 SVGIG (reference sequence). CDR3 in DNA: TGTGCCTGGAGTGTACAGGGGAATCAGCCCCAGCATTTT. Its protein product is CAWSVQGNQPQHF.